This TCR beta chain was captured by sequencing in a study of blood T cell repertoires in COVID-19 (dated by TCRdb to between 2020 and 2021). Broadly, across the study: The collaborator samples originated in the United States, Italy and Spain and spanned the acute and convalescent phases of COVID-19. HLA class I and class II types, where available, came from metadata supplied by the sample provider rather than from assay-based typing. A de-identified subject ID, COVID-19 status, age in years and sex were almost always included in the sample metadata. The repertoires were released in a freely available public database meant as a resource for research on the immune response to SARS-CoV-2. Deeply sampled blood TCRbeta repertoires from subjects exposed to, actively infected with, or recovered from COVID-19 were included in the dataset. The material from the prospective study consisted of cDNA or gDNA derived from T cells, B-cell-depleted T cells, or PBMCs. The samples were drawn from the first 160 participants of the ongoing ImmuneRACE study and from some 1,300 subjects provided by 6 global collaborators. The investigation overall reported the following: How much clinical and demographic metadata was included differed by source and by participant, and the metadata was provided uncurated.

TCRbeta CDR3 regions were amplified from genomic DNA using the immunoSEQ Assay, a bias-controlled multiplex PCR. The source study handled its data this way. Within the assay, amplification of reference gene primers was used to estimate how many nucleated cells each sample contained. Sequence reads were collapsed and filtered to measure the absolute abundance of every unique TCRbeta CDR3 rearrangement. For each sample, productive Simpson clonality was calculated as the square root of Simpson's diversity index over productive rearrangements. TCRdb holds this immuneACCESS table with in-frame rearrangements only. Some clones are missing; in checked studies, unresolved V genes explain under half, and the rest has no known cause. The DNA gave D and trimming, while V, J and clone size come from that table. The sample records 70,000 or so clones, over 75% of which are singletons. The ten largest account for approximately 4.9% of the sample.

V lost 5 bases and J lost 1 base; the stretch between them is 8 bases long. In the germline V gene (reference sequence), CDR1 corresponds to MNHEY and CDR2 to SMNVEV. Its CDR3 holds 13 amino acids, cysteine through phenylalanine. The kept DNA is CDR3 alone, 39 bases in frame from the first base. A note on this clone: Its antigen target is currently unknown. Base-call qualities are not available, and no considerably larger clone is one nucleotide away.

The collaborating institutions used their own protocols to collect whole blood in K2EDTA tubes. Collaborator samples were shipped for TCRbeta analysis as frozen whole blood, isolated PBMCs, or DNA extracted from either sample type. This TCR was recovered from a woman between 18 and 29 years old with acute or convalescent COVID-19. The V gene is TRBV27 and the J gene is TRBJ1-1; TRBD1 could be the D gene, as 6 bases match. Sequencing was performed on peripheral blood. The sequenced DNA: TGTGCCAGCAGTAAGACAGGGAACACTGAAGCTTTCTTT. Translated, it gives CASSKTGNTEAFF.